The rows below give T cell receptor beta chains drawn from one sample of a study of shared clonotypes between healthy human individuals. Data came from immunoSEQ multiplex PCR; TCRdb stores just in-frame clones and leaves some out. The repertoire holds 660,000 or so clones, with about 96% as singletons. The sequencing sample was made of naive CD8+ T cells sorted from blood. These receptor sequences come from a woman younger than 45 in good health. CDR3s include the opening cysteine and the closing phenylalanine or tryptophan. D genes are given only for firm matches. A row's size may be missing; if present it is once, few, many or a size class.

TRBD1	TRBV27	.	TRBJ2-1	CASSFGQEVNEQFF	TGTGCCAGCAGTTTTGGACAGGAGGTGAATGAGCAGTTCTTC
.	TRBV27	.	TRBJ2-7	CASSLSWGRIAYEQYF	TGTGCCAGCAGTTTATCATGGGGGCGGATTGCTTACGAGCAGTACTTC
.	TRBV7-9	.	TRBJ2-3	CASSWLDTQYF	TGTGCCAGCAGCTGGTTGGATACGCAGTATTTT
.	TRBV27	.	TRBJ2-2	CASSLRVSGELFF	TGTGCCAGCAGTTTACGAGTATCCGGGGAGCTGTTTTTT
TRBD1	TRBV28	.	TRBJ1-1	CASSLYRGLNTEAFF	TGTGCCAGCAGCCTCTACAGGGGACTGAACACTGAAGCTTTCTTT
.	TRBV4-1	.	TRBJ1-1	CASSRSPTNTEAFF	TGCGCCAGCAGTAGGTCCCCGACGAACACTGAAGCTTTCTTT
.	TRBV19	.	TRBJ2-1	CASSIDSGSYNEQFF	TGTGCCAGTAGTATAGATAGCGGCTCCTACAATGAGCAGTTCTTC
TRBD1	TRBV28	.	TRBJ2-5	CASSPFMRTGGWETQYF	TGTGCCAGCAGCCCATTCATGAGGACAGGGGGCTGGGAGACCCAGTACTTC
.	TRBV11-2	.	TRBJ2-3	CASLGGDTTDTQYF	TGTGCCAGTCTTGGAGGGGACACCACAGATACGCAGTATTTT
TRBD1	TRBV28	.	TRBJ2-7	CASSFDRGYDEQYF	TGTGCCAGCAGCTTCGACAGGGGTTATGACGAGCAGTACTTC
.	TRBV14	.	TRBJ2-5	CASSQNLDRRQETQYF	TGTGCCAGCAGCCAAAATCTTGACAGGCGACAAGAGACCCAGTACTTC
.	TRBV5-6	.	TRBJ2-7	CASSFVGGEQYF	TGTGCCAGCAGCTTCGTCGGGGGAGAGCAGTACTTC
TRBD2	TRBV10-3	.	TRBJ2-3	CAISDGGRGTLTDTQYF	TGTGCCATCAGTGACGGCGGGAGAGGGACCCTCACAGATACGCAGTATTTT
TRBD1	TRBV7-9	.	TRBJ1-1	CASSFGRQGRNTEAFF	TGTGCCAGCAGCTTCGGCCGACAGGGTAGGAACACTGAAGCTTTCTTT
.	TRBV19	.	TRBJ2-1	CASSTQTAGNEQFF	TGTGCCAGTAGCACACAGACCGCAGGAAATGAGCAGTTCTTC
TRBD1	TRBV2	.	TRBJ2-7	CASSGTGGYEQYF	TGTGCCAGCAGTGGGACAGGGGGATACGAGCAGTACTTC
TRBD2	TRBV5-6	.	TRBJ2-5	CASSFETSGWETQYF	TGTGCCAGCAGCTTTGAGACTAGCGGGTGGGAGACCCAGTACTTC
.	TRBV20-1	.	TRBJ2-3	CSASTDTQYF	TGCAGTGCTAGCACAGATACGCAGTATTTT
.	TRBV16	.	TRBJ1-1	CASRPDKKNTEAFF	TGTGCCAGCAGACCCGACAAGAAGAACACTGAAGCTTTCTTT
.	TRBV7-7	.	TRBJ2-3	CASSLGSSGDTQYF	TGTGCCAGCAGCTTAGGCTCATCGGGGGATACGCAGTATTTT
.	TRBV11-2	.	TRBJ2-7	CASSYTGTPYEQYF	TGTGCCAGCAGCTATACCGGGACACCATACGAGCAGTACTTC
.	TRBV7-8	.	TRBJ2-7	CASRLLGEQYF	TGTGCCAGCAGACTACTTGGGGAGCAGTACTTC
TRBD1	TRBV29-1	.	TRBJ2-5	CSVDLTGTVLETQYF	TGCAGCGTTGACCTGACGGGGACAGTGTTGGAGACCCAGTACTTC
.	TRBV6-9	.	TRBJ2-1	CAIPYLTSSDEQFF	TGTGCCATCCCCTACCTAACTAGCTCCGATGAGCAGTTCTTC
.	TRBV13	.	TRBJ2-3	CASSLERTDTQYF	TGTGCCAGCAGCTTAGAACGTACAGATACGCAGTATTTT
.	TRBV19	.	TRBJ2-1	CASSLGIGYNEQFF	TGTGCCAGTAGTCTGGGAATTGGGTACAATGAGCAGTTCTTC
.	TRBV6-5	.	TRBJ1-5	CASSAGGNQPQHF	TGTGCCAGCAGTGCGGGAGGCAATCAGCCCCAGCATTTT
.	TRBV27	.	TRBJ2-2	CASGPTWELFF	TGTGCCAGCGGACCCACCTGGGAGCTGTTTTTT
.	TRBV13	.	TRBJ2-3	CASSLVDTGNTDTQYF	TGTGCCAGCAGCTTAGTGGACACGGGAAACACAGATACGCAGTATTTT
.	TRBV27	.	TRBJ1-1	CASRLGQNTEAFF	TGTGCCAGCAGACTGGGGCAGAACACTGAAGCTTTCTTT
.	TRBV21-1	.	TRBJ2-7	CASSRRLAGGTPYEQYF	TGTGCCAGCAGCAGGAGACTAGCGGGAGGGACCCCCTACGAGCAGTACTTC
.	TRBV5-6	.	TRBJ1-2	CASSLGGYRANYGYTF	TGTGCCAGCAGCTTAGGCGGGTACCGAGCTAACTATGGCTACACCTTC
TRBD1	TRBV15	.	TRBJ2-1	CATSGETGWNEQFF	TGTGCCACCAGCGGAGAGACAGGGTGGAATGAGCAGTTCTTC
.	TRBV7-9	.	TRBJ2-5	CASSLGGLGARKETQYF	TGTGCCAGCAGCTTAGGAGGTCTTGGGGCTAGAAAAGAGACCCAGTACTTC
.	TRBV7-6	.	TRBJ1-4	CASSLARQTNEKLFF	TGTGCCAGCAGCTTAGCGCGGCAGACTAATGAAAAACTGTTTTTT
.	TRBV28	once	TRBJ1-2	CASSMGRGYTF	TGTGCCAGCAGTATGGGGAGAGGCTACACCTTC
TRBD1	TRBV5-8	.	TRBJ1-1	CASSSMTGGLYTEAFF	TGTGCCAGCAGCTCGATGACAGGGGGCTTGTACACTGAAGCTTTCTTT
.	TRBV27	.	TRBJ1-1	CASSLFVPGIAEAFF	TGTGCCAGCAGTTTATTTGTTCCAGGGATCGCTGAAGCTTTCTTT
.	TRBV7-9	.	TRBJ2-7	CASSSTGWEQYF	TGTGCCAGCAGCTCCACGGGCTGGGAGCAGTACTTC
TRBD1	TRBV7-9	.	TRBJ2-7	CASSLEGQGSLGSPYEQYF	TGTGCCAGCAGCTTAGAGGGACAGGGTTCCCTCGGTAGTCCTTATGAGCAGTACTTC
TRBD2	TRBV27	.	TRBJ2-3	CASGPYGLAGGPNTDTQYF	TGTGCCAGTGGACCTTATGGACTAGCGGGAGGACCCAACACAGATACGCAGTATTTT
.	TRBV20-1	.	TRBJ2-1	CSARDLNEQFF	TGCAGTGCTAGAGACTTAAATGAGCAGTTCTTC